This T cell receptor (beta chain) was identified during a study of cytomegalovirus exposure and HLA in healthy donors. The ends lost 2 bases at V and 6 bases at J; junction bases unmatched: 14. This CDR3 region has 20 residues. Germline CDR1 SGHRS, CDR2 YFSETQ. Profiling relied on immunoSEQ multiplex PCR, and the TCRdb table lists in-frame clones only, not all of them. In the table there are 250,000 to 300,000 clones, 85% to 90% of which are singletons. V usage is TRBV5-1 and J usage is TRBJ2-1; TRBD2 matches 16 bases. The sequence derives from a woman between 18 and 29 years old in good health and CMV-seronegative. The sequenced sample was PBMCs. CDR3 sequence reads: CASSFLGLAGGAPSTNEQFF. DNA for the CDR3: TGCGCCAGCAGCTTCCTGGGACTAGCGGGGGGGGCACCCTCGACCAATGAGCAGTTCTTC.